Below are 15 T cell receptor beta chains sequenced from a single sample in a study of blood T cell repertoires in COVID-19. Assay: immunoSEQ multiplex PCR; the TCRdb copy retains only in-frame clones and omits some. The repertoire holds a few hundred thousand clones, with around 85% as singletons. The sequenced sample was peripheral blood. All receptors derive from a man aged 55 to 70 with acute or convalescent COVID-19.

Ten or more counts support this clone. The chain's CDR3 is CASSLNRVEAFF. DNA for the CDR3: TGTGCCAGCAGCCTAAACAGGGTTGAAGCTTTCTTT. The genes are TRBV7-9 and TRBJ1-1, with TRBD1 as a possible D gene (6 bases). The CDR3 is made up of 12 amino acids. Trimming left V 5 bases short and J 7 bases short, with 11 bases between. Germline V gene data show CDR1 as SEHNR and CDR2 as FQNEAQ (reference sequence).

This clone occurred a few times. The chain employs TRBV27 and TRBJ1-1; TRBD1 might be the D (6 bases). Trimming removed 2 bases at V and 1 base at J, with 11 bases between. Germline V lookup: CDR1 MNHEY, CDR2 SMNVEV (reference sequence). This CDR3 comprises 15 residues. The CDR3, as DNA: TGTGCCAGCAGTTTAAGTAGGACAGCGAACACTGAAGCTTTCTTT. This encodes CASSLSRTANTEAFF.

Here the CDR3 DNA reads TGTGCCAGCAGTTACAGGGGGTCGAACACTGAAGCTTTCTTT. Translating it yields CASSYRGSNTEAFF. This sequence joins TRBV3-1 (or the pseudogene TRBV3-2) and TRBJ1-1, with 8 positions matching TRBD1. The V and J ends lost 6 bases and 1 base, in that order; junction bases with no gene match: 4. Germline assignment: CDR1 LGHDT and CDR2 YNNKEL (reference sequence). This CDR3 contains 14 residues.

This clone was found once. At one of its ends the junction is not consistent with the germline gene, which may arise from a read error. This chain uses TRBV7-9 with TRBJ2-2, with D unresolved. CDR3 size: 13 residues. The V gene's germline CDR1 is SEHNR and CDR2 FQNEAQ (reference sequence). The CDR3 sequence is CASTLDATGELFF. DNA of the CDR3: TGTGCCAGCACCTTAGATGCGACCGGGGAGCTGTTTTTT.

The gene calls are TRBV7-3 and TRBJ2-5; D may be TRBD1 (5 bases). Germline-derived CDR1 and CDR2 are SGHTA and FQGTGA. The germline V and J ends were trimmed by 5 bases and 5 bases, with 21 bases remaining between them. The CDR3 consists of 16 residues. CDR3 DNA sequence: TGTGCCAGCAGCCTTAACGTAGGCCAGGGTACGGAGACCCAGTACTTC. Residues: CASSLNVGQGTETQYF. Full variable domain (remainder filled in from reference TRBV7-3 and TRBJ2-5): GAGVSQTPSNKVTEKGKYVELRCDPISGHTALYWYRQSLGQGPEFLIYFQGTGAADDSGLPNDRFFAVRPEGSVSTLKIQRTERGDSAVYLCASSLNVGQGTETQYFGPGTRLLVL.

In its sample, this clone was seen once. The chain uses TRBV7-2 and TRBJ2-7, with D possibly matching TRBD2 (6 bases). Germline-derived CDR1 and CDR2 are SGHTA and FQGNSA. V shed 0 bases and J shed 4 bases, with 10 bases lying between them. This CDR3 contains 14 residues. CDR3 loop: CASSLAGGVYEQYF. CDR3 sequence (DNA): TGTGCCAGCAGCTTAGCGGGAGGCGTGTACGAGCAGTACTTC.

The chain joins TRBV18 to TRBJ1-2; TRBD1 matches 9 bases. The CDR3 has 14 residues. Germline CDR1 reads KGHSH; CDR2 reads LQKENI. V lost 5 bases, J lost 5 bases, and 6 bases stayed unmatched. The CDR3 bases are TGTGCCAGCTCATCACAGGGGGCGCGATATGGCTACACCTTC. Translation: CASSSQGARYGYTF. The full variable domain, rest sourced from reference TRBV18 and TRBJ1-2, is NAGVMQNPRHLVRRRGQEARLRCSPMKGHSHVYWYRQLPEEGLKFMVYLQKENIIDESGMPKERFSAEFPKEGPSILRIQQVVRGDSAAYFCASSSQGARYGYTFGSGTRLTVV.

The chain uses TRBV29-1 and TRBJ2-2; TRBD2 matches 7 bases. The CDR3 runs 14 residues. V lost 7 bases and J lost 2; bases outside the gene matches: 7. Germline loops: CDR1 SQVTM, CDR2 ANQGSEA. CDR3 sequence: CSADGGKNTGELFF. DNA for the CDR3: TGCAGCGCCGACGGGGGGAAAAACACCGGGGAGCTGTTTTTT.

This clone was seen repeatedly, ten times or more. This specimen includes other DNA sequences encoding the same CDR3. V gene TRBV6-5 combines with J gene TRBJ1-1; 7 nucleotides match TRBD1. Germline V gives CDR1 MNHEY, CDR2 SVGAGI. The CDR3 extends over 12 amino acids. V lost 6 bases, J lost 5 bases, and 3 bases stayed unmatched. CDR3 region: CASSIRGTEAFF. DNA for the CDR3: TGTGCCAGCAGCATCAGGGGGACTGAAGCTTTCTTT.

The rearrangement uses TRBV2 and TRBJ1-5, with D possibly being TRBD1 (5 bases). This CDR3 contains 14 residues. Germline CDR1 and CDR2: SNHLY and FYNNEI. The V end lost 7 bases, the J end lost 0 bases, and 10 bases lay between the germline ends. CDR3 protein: CASTRDYSNQPQHF. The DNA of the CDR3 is TGTGCCAGCACCAGGGACTATAGCAATCAGCCCCAGCATTTT.

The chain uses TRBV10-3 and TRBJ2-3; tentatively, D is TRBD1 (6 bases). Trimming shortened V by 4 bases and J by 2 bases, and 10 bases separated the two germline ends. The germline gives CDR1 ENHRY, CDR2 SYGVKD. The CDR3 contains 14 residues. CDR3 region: CAISADRNTDTQYF. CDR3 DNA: TGTGCCATCAGTGCTGACAGGAACACAGATACGCAGTATTTT.

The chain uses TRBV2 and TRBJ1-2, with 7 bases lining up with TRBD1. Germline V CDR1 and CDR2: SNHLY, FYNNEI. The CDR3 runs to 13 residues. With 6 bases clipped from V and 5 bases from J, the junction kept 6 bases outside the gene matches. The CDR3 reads CASSPDRDYGYTF. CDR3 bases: TGTGCCAGCAGCCCCGACAGGGATTATGGCTACACCTTC.

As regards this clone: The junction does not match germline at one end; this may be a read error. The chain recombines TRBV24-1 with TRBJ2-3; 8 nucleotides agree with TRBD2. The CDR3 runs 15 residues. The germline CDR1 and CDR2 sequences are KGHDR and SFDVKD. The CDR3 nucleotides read TGTGCCACCAGTGATTCCTGGACTAGCACGGATACGCAGTATTTT. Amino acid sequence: CATSDSWTSTDTQYF.

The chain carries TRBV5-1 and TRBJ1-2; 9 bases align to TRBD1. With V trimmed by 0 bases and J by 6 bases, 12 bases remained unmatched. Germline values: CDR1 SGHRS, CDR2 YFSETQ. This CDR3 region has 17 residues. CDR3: CASSLGTGAAYSNGYTF. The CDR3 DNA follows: TGCGCCAGCAGCTTGGGGACAGGGGCCGCCTACAGTAATGGCTACACCTTC.

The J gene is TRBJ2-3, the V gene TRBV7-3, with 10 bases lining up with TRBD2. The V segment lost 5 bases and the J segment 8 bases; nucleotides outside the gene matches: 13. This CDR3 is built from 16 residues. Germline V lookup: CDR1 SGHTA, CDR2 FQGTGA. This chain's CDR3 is CASSPALAGGPGTQYF. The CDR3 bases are TGTGCCAGCAGCCCAGCCTTAGCGGGGGGCCCTGGTACGCAGTATTTT.